This T cell receptor (beta chain) came from a study of CD8+ T cells in alopecia areata. Study-level findings and limits: Normal skin contains resident alphabeta T cells, and these are also sequenced in scalp samples.

This CDR3 is built from 16 residues. Germline values: CDR1 LGHNA, CDR2 YNFKEQ. The V and J ends lost 1 base and 0 bases respectively, with 12 bases between them. Using a FACSAria, the CD4+ and CD8+ T cells were sorted from the PBMCs. Turning to this clone: As yet, its antigen is unknown.

Extracted from the samples, RNA was reverse transcribed into cDNA to serve as the sequencing template. Sequenced by immunoSEQ multiplex PCR; TCRdb stores in-frame clones only, minus some. The repertoire includes about 97,000 clones, around 38% of them detected once, and approximately 1.5% sits in the top ten. The sample was CD4+ T cells sorted from blood. The TCR comes from a human donor with alopecia areata. The chain has TRBV4-2 and TRBJ1-2; D not resolved. For the CDR3, the DNA is TGTGCCAGCAGCCAAGTGAACCCTCTCCCTAACTATGGCTACACCTTC. Translation gives CASSQVNPLPNYGYTF.